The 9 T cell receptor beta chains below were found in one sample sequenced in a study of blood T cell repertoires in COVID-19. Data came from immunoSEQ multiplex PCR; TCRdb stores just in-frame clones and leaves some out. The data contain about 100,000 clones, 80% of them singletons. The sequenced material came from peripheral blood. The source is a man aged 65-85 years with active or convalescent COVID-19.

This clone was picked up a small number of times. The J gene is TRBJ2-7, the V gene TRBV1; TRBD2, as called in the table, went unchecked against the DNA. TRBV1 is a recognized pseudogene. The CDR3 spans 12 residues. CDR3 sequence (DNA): TGCACCAGGGGGACTAGCTCAAACGAGCAGTACTTC. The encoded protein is CTRGTSSNEQYF.

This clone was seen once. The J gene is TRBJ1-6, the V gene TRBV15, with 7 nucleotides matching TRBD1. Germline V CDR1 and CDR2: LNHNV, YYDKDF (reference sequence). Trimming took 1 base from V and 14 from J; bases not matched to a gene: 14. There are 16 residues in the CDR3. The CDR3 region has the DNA TGTGCCACCAGCAGAGGTGAAGGACAGGTTTGGTATGCCCTCCACTTT. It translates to CATSRGEGQVWYALHF.

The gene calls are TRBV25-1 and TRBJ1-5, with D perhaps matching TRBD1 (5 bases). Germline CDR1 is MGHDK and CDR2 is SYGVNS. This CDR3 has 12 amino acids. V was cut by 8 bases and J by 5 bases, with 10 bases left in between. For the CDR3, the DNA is TGTGCCAGCTCCCGGGACTATCAGCCCCAGCATTTT. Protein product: CASSRDYQPQHF.

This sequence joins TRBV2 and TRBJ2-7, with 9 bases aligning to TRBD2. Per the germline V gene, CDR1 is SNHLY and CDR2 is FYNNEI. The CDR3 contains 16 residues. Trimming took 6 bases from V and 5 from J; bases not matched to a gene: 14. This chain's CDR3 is CASRAIAGDVIDEQYF. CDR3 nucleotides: TGTGCCAGCAGAGCAATAGCGGGGGACGTTATCGACGAGCAGTACTTC. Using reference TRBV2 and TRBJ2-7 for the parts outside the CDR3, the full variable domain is EPEVTQTPSHQVTQMGQEVILRCVPISNHLYFYWYRQILGQKVEFLVSFYNNEISEKSEIFDDQFSVERPDGSNFTLKIRSTKLEDSAMYFCASRAIAGDVIDEQYFGPGTRLTVT.

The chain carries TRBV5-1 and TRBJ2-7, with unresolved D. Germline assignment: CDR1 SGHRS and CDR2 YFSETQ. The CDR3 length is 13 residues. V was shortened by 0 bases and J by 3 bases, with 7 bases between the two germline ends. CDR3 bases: TGCGCCAGCAGCTTGGTTTCCAGCTACGAGCAGTACTTC. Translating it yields CASSLVSSYEQYF.

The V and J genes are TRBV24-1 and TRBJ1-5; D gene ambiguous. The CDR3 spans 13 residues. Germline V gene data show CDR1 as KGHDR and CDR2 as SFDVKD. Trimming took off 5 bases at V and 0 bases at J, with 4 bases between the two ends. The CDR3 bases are TGTGCCACCAGTGGTCATAGCAATCAGCCCCAGCATTTT. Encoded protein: CATSGHSNQPQHF.

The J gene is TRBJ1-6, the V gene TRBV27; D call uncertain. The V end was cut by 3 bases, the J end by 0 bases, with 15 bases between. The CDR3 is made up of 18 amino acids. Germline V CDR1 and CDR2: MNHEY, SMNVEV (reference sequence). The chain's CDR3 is CASSFRTPLSSYNSPLHF. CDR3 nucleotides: TGTGCCAGCAGTTTTAGGACTCCCTTAAGCTCCTATAATTCACCCCTCCACTTT.

The CDR3 nucleotides are TGTGCCAGCAGCCCCCCGGGGGTGGGAGCTTTCTTT. Residues: CASSPPGVGAFF. V usage is TRBV7-2 and J usage is TRBJ1-1; possibly TRBD1 for D (5 bases). The CDR3 is 12 residues long. The germline gives CDR1 SGHTA, CDR2 FQGNSA. V lost 5 bases and J lost 10, with 14 bases in between.

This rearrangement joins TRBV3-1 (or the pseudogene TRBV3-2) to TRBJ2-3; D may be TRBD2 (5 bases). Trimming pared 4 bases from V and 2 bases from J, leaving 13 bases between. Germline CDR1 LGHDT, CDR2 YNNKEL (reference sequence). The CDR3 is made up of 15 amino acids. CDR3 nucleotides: TGTGCCAGCAGCCTTCGGACTCTTGCCACAGATACGCAGTATTTT. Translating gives CASSLRTLATDTQYF.